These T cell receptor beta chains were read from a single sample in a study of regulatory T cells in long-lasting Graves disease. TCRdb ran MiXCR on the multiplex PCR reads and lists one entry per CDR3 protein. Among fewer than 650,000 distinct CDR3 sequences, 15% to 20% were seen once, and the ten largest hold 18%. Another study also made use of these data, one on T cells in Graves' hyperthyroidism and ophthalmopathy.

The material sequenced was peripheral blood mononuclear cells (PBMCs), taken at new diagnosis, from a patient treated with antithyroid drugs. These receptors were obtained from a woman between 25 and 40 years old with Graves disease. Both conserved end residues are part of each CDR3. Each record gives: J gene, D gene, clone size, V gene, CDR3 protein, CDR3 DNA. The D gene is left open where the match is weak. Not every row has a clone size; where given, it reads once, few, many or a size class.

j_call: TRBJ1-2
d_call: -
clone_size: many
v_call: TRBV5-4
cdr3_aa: CASSSASLGGYTF
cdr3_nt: TGTGCCAGCAGCTCGGCTAGCCTCGGGGGCTACACCTTC

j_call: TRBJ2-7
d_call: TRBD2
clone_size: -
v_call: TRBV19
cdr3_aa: CASSAGLAGEGEQYF
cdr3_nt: TGTGCCAGTAGCGCGGGACTAGCGGGAGAGGGCGAGCAGTACTTC

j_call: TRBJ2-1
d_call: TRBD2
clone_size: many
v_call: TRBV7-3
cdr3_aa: CASSLPGQLGLAVQGQFF
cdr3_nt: TGTGCCAGCAGCCTCCCGGGACAGCTGGGACTAGCGGTCCAAGGGCAGTTCTTC

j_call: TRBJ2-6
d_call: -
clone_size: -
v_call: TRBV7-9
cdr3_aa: CASSSPAGANVLTF
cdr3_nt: TGTGCCAGCAGCTCCCCCGCTGGGGCCAACGTCCTGACTTTC

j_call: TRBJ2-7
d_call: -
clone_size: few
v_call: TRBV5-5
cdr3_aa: CASSSFPEGPYEQYF
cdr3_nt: TGTGCCAGCAGCTCGTTCCCGGAAGGCCCCTACGAGCAGTACTTC

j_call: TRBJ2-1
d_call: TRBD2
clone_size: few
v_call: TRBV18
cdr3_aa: CASSPVGLAYNEQFF
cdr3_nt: TGTGCCAGCTCACCAGTCGGACTAGCCTACAATGAGCAGTTCTTC

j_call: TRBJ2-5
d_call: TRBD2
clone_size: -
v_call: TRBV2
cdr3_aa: CASSERLAGGETQYF
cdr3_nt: TGTGCCAGCAGTGAAAGATTAGCGGGAGGAGAGACCCAGTACTTC

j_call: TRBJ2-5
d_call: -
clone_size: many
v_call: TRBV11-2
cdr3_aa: CASSPKVLQETQYF
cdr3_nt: TGTGCCAGCAGCCCGAAAGTACTGCAAGAGACCCAGTACTTC

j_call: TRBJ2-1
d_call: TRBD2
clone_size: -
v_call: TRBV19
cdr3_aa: CASSASPGLAGEGEQFF
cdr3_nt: TGTGCCAGTAGTGCATCCCCGGGACTAGCGGGAGAGGGTGAGCAGTTCTTC

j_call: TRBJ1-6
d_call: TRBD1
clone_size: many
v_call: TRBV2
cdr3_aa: CASSHGQGAGSPLHF
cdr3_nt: TGTGCCAGCAGTCATGGACAGGGGGCAGGTTCACCCCTCCACTTT

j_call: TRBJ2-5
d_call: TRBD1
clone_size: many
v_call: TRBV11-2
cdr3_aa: CASSEGQNLGTQYF
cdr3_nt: TGTGCCAGCAGCGAGGGACAGAACCTCGGGACCCAGTACTTC

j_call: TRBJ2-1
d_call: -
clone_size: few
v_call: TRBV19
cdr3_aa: CASTSQASYNEQFF
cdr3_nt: TGTGCCAGTACCTCTCAGGCGTCCTACAATGAGCAGTTCTTC

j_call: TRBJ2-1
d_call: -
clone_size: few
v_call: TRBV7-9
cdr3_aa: CASASNPGNNEQFF
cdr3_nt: TGTGCCAGCGCATCAAACCCAGGGAACAATGAGCAGTTCTTC

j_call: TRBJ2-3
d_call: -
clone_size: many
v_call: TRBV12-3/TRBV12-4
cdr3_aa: CASRVADSQPSTDTQYF
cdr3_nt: TGTGCCAGCAGGGTAGCGGATTCCCAACCTAGCACAGATACGCAGTATTTT

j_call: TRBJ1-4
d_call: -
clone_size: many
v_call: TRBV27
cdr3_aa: CASSLYLNEKLFF
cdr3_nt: TGTGCCAGCAGTTTATATCTTAATGAAAAACTGTTTTTT

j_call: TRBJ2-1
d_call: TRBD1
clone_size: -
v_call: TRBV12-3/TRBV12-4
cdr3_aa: CASRPGQGYEQFF
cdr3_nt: TGTGCCAGCAGGCCGGGACAGGGCTATGAGCAGTTCTTC

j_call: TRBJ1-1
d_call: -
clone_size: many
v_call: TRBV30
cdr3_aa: CAWSVLQNTEAFF
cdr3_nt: TGTGCCTGGAGTGTCCTCCAGAACACTGAAGCTTTCTTT

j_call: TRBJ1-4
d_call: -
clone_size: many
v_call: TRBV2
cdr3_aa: CASTQGEKLFF
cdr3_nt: TGTGCCAGCACCCAGGGTGAAAAACTGTTTTTT

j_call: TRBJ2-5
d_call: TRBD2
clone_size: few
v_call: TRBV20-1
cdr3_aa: CSATNPWVASGKQETQYF
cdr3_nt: TGCAGTGCTACTAACCCTTGGGTGGCTAGCGGGAAACAAGAGACCCAGTACTTC

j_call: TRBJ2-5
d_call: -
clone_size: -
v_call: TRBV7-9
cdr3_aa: CASSLASTGRYF
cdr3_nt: TGTGCCAGCAGCTTAGCGTCTACAGGGAGGTACTTC

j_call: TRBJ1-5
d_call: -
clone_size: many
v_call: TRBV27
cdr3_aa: CASSIEAGQPQHF
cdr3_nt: TGTGCCAGCAGTATTGAAGCAGGTCAGCCCCAGCATTTT

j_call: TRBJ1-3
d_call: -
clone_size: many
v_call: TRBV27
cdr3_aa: CASRRGAGNTIYF
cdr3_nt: TGTGCCAGCCGGAGGGGGGCGGGTAACACCATATATTTT

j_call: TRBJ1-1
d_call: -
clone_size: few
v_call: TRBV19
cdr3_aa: CASLYKTATEAFF
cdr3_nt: TGTGCCAGTCTATATAAGACGGCCACTGAAGCTTTCTTT

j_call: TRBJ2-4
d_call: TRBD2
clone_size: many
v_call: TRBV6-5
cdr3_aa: CASSYGRGGKNIQYF
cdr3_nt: TGTGCCAGCAGTTACGGGAGGGGAGGCAAAAACATTCAGTACTTC

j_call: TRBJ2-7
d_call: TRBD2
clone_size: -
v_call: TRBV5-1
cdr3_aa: CASSLIAGGPDEQYF
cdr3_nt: TGCGCCAGCAGCTTAATAGCGGGAGGGCCCGACGAGCAGTACTTC

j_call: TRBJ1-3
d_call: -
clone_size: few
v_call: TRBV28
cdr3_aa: CASTGYGLLGSGNTIYF
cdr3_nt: TGTGCCAGCACAGGATATGGACTGTTAGGCTCTGGAAACACCATATATTTT

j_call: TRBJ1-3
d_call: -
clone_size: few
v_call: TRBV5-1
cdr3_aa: CASRPGWSSGNTIYF
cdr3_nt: TGCGCCAGCAGACCAGGATGGAGCTCTGGAAACACCATATATTTT

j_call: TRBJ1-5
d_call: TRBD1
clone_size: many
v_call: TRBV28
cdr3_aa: CASRYRTGGSRVDQPQHF
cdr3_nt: TGTGCCAGCAGATATAGGACAGGGGGAAGTAGAGTTGATCAGCCCCAGCATTTT

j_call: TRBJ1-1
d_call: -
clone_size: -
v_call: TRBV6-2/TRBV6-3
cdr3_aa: CDSSFSQGMEGTEAFF
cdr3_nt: TGTGACAGCAGTTTTAGTCAGGGGATGGAGGGCACTGAAGCTTTCTTT

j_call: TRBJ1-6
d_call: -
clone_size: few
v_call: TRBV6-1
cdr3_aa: CASSPISSPLHF
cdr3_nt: TGTGCCAGCAGTCCGATAAGTTCACCCCTCCACTTT

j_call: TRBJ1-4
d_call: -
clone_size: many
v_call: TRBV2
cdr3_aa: CASSSGREEKLFF
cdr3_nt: TGTGCCAGCAGTTCGGGACGAGAGGAAAAACTGTTTTTT

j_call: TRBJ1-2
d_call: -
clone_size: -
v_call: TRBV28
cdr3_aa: CASSPLGYYDYTF
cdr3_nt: TGTGCCAGCAGCCCCCTGGGGTACTATGACTACACCTTC

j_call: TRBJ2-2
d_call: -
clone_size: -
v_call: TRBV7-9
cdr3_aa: CASSANRYSQISRELFF
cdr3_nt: TGTGCCAGCAGCGCAAACCGGTACAGTCAGATCTCCCGGGAGCTGTTTTTT

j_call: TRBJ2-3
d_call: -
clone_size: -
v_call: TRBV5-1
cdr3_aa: CASSLLILGDTQYF
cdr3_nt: TGCGCCAGCAGCTTGCTCATTTTGGGGGATACGCAGTATTTT

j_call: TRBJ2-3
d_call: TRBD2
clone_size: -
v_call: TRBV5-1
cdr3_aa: CASSLDGLGTSGTGTDTQYF
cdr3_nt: TGCGCCAGCAGCTTGGATGGGCTCGGGACTAGCGGGACGGGCACAGATACGCAGTATTTT

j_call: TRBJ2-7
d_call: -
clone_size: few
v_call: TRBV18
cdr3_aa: CASSHIDTPYEQYF
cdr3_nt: TGTGCCAGCTCCCACATCGACACCCCCTACGAGCAGTACTTC

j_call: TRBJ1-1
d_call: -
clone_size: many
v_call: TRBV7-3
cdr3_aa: CASSEQRGGEAFF
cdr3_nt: TGTGCCAGCAGCGAACAAAGGGGGGGTGAAGCTTTCTTT

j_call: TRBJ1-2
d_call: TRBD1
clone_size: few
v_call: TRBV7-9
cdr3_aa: CASSAQTGIGYTF
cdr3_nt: TGTGCCAGCAGCGCGCAGACAGGGATCGGCTACACCTTC

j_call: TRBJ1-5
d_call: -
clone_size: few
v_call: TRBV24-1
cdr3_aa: CATSRESGVNNQPQHF
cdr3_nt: TGTGCCACCAGCCGAGAATCCGGGGTTAACAATCAGCCCCAGCATTTT

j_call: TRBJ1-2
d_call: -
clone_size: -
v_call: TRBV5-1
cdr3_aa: CASSEAGITNYGYTF
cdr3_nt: TGCGCCAGCAGCGAGGCGGGTATCACTAACTATGGCTACACCTTC

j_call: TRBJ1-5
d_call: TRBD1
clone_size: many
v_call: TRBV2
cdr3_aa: CASSSGTGVGQPQHF
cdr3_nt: TGTGCCAGCAGTTCCGGGACAGGGGTAGGTCAGCCCCAGCATTTT

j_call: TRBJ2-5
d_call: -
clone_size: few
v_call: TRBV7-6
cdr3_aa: CASSLPGSQETQYF
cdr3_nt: TGTGCCAGCAGTTTACCCGGGTCTCAAGAGACCCAGTACTTC

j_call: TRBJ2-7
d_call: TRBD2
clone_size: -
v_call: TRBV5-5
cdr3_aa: CASSAQTSVSYEQYF
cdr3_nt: TGTGCCAGCAGCGCTCAGACTAGCGTCTCCTACGAGCAGTACTTC

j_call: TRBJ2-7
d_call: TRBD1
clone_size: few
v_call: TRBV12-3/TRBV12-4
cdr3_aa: CASSPTPGQGDYEQYF
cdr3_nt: TGTGCCAGCAGTCCCACGCCGGGACAGGGGGACTACGAGCAGTACTTC

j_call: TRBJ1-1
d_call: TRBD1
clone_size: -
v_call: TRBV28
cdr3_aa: CASSLYRGEIEAFF
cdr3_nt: TGTGCCAGCAGTTTATACAGGGGCGAGATTGAAGCTTTCTTT